Listed below are T cell receptor beta chains from one sample, sequenced in a study of early T cells in non-severe SARS-CoV-2 infection. MiXCR was run by TCRdb on the 5' RACE reads, yielding one entry per CDR3 protein. The table has roughly 48,000 distinct CDR3 sequences, around 4% seen once. The sequencing sample was made of whole blood. The receptors were sampled from an adult who was a healthcare worker with PCR-confirmed SARS-CoV-2 infection or an uninfected control (not recorded which). The CDR3 runs from the conserved cysteine through the conserved F or W. The D gene is left open where the match is weak. The size field is filled for only some rows; it gives once, few, many or a size class.

J gene | V gene | D gene | clone size | CDR3 DNA | CDR3 protein
TRBJ2-7 | TRBV19 | - | many | TGTGCCAGTATGCCGGCACAGGGTTACGAGCAGTACTTC | CASMPAQGYEQYF
TRBJ2-2 | TRBV24-1 | - | - | TGTGCCACCAGCCGAATTTGGTCGGGGCAGGAGGGGACCGGGGAGCTGTTTTTT | CATSRIWSGQEGTGELFF
TRBJ1-2 | TRBV20-1 | TRBD1 | few | TGCAGTGCTGGGATGGGACAGCTCTATGGCTACACCTTC | CSAGMGQLYGYTF
TRBJ1-2 | TRBV7-9 | TRBD1 | many | TGTGCCAGCAGCCCACGGACAGGGGGCGTCGGGGACTATGGCTACACCTTC | CASSPRTGGVGDYGYTF
TRBJ2-1 | TRBV11-2 | TRBD2 | few | TGTGCCAGCAGCCGCCGACTAGCGGGAGGCCACAATGAGCAGTTCTTC | CASSRRLAGGHNEQFF
TRBJ2-2 | TRBV7-9 | - | many | TGTGCCAGCAGCCCCAGCACCCCGGAGCTGTTTTTT | CASSPSTPELFF
TRBJ2-3 | TRBV7-3 | - | few | TGTGCCAGCAGCTTGGCGGGATCCACAGATACGCAGTATTTT | CASSLAGSTDTQYF
TRBJ2-2 | TRBV6-2/TRBV6-3 | TRBD2 | few | TGTGCCAGCAGTGACCCCGGGACTAGCGGGGGTGTGGGCACCGGGGAGCTGTTTTTT | CASSDPGTSGGVGTGELFF
TRBJ2-7 | TRBV18 | TRBD2 | many | TGTGCCAGCTCGCCCGGGACTAGGGGGTACGAGCAGTACTTC | CASSPGTRGYEQYF
TRBJ1-2 | TRBV10-3 | TRBD1 | few | TGTGCCAGGGGAGACAGGGCTGGTGACTATGGCTACACCTTC | CARGDRAGDYGYTF
TRBJ2-7 | TRBV10-3 | TRBD1 | - | TGTGCCATCAGTGAGTCTGACAGGGGGATTTACGAGCAGTACTTC | CAISESDRGIYEQYF
TRBJ1-2 | TRBV4-3 | - | many | TGCGCCAGCAGCCAAGAGGTGCGCTGGGACGCTGGCTACACCTTC | CASSQEVRWDAGYTF
TRBJ2-3 | TRBV7-2 | TRBD2 | - | TGTGCCAGCAGCCCCCCTTTTGGGACTAGCGGGAGTGCAGATACGCAGTATTTT | CASSPPFGTSGSADTQYF
TRBJ2-1 | TRBV5-1 | TRBD2 | many | TGCGCCAGCAGCTTAGGACTAGACGTGGGTGAGCAGTTCTTC | CASSLGLDVGEQFF
TRBJ1-1 | TRBV12-3/TRBV12-4 | - | many | TGTGCCAGCAGATTCAGGACAGCAGCGAACACTGAAGCTTTCTTT | CASRFRTAANTEAFF
TRBJ2-3 | TRBV5-4 | - | many | TGTGCCAGCAGCTTGGTCCCAGATACGCAGTATTTT | CASSLVPDTQYF
TRBJ2-5 | TRBV19 | TRBD1 | few | TGTGCCAGTAGTGCCGGGACAGTCGTGCAAGAGACCCAGTACTTC | CASSAGTVVQETQYF
TRBJ1-6 | TRBV3-1 | - | many | TGTGCCAGCAGCCAAGTCCCGGACAATTCACCCCTCCACTTT | CASSQVPDNSPLHF
TRBJ1-2 | TRBV7-3 | - | many | TGTGCCAGCAGCCCACTAACCCTGGAGCCATCGGTCGTTTATGGCTACACCTTC | CASSPLTLEPSVVYGYTF
TRBJ2-7 | TRBV11-2 | - | many | TGTGCCAGCAGCGCCGGGACGGACTCGTTAGAGCAGTACTTC | CASSAGTDSLEQYF
TRBJ2-3 | TRBV10-3 | TRBD2 | many | TGTGCCATCAGTGAAAGGACTAGCGGGAGCTACACAGATACGCAGTATTTT | CAISERTSGSYTDTQYF
TRBJ1-2 | TRBV6-5 | TRBD1 | many | TGTGCCAGCAGCCCCTTTCCGGGACAGGGAAAGAACTATGGCTACACCTTC | CASSPFPGQGKNYGYTF
TRBJ2-5 | TRBV7-9 | TRBD1 | many | TGTGCCAGCAGCTCCCTAGAGGGGGCACTCGGAGAGACCCAGTACTTC | CASSSLEGALGETQYF
TRBJ1-1 | TRBV27 | TRBD1 | many | TGTGCCAGCAGGCCCCTGGGAGGGGGCAGGCCCTGGGGTGAAGCTTTCTTT | CASRPLGGGRPWGEAFF
TRBJ1-1 | TRBV19 | - | many | TGTGCCAGTAGTATCGACGGGGACACTGAAGCTTTCTTT | CASSIDGDTEAFF
TRBJ1-1 | TRBV3-1 | - | many | TGTGCCAGCAGTCCAGGGGCGGGGGCTGAAGCTTTCTTT | CASSPGAGAEAFF
TRBJ2-1 | TRBV11-2 | - | - | TGTGCCAGCAGCTTAGATCCGGGGGCGGCCTACAATGAGCAGTTCTTC | CASSLDPGAAYNEQFF
TRBJ2-3 | TRBV5-5 | TRBD1 | few | TGTGCCAGCAGCTCAACCATGGACAGGCTCACAGATACGCAGTATTTT | CASSSTMDRLTDTQYF
TRBJ2-6 | TRBV7-3 | - | many | TGTGCCAGCAGCTTAACAGGGGGACGCTCTGGGGCCAACGTCCTGACTTTC | CASSLTGGRSGANVLTF
TRBJ2-1 | TRBV14 | - | many | TGTGCCAGCAGCCAAGATCCCCTGAGCGGAGTCTACAATGAGCAGTTCTTC | CASSQDPLSGVYNEQFF
TRBJ1-1 | TRBV5-8 | - | few | TGTGCCAGCAGCCTCTGGCCCACTGAAGCTTTCTTT | CASSLWPTEAFF
TRBJ2-2 | TRBV20-1 | TRBD2 | many | TGCAGTGCTAGACCGCTGGGCGGGGGTTCGAGGAGCGGGGAGCTGTTTTTT | CSARPLGGGSRSGELFF
TRBJ2-2 | TRBV4-3 | - | many | TGCGCCAGCAGCCAAGATCTCTCTCCGATCATTACCGGGGAGCTGTTTTTT | CASSQDLSPIITGELFF
TRBJ1-6 | TRBV3-1 | - | few | TGTGCCAGCAGCCGAGGACATACGAATTCACCCCTCCACTTT | CASSRGHTNSPLHF
TRBJ1-1 | TRBV7-2 | - | - | TGTGCCAGCAGCTTAGAGGGATCAGGGTTGGCTGAAGCTTTCTTT | CASSLEGSGLAEAFF
TRBJ2-5 | TRBV19 | TRBD1 | few | TGTGCCAGTGGGGGACAGGGGCAGACCCAGTACTTC | CASGGQGQTQYF
TRBJ2-2 | TRBV12-2 | - | few | TGTGCAAGTCGCTCGCGCCGTCCTAGCGGTAGCCCCACCGGGGAGCTGTTTTTT | CASRSRRPSGSPTGELFF
TRBJ2-1 | TRBV7-9 | TRBD2 | many | TGTGCCAGCAGCTTAAAAGCGGGGCAATCCTACAATGAGCAGTTCTTC | CASSLKAGQSYNEQFF
TRBJ2-7 | TRBV29-1 | TRBD1 | many | TGCAGCGTTGGGGGTTGGGACAGCTCCTACGAGCAGTACTTC | CSVGGWDSSYEQYF
TRBJ1-2 | TRBV29-1 | TRBD1 | few | TGCAGCGGGGCTGGAGGGGGCGATGGCTACACCTTC | CSGAGGGDGYTF
TRBJ2-1 | TRBV11-3 | TRBD1 | - | TGTGCCAGCAGCTTCACAGGGGTAGGGGTCGGTGAGCAGTTCTTC | CASSFTGVGVGEQFF
TRBJ2-5 | TRBV6-2/TRBV6-3 | - | many | TGTGCCAGCAGTCCTACCTCTGGGCTTACCCAGTACTTC | CASSPTSGLTQYF
TRBJ2-7 | TRBV11-2 | - | many | TGTGCCAGCAGCTTCCAGGCCTGGGGCCACTACGAGCAGTACTTC | CASSFQAWGHYEQYF
TRBJ2-6 | TRBV24-1 | TRBD1 | - | TGTGCCACCAGTGACGAGGACAGGGCCTCTGGGGCCAACGTCCTGACTTTC | CATSDEDRASGANVLTF
TRBJ1-1 | TRBV3-1 | - | many | TGTGCCAGCAGCCTAGGGGTCGAGAACACTGAAGCTTTCTTT | CASSLGVENTEAFF
TRBJ1-6 | TRBV7-2 | TRBD1 | many | TGTGCCAGCAGCTTAAGACAGGGAAATAATTCACCCCTCCACTTT | CASSLRQGNNSPLHF
TRBJ1-5 | TRBV19 | TRBD1 | many | TGTGCCAGTAGTATTGGGACAGGGGGCGATTTGGGCAATCAGCCCCAGCATTTT | CASSIGTGGDLGNQPQHF
TRBJ2-3 | TRBV12-3/TRBV12-4 | - | - | TGTGCCAGCAGTTTTGGGGTGGGAGATACGCAGTATTTT | CASSFGVGDTQYF
TRBJ2-3 | TRBV11-1 | - | many | TGTGCCAGCAGCTTAGGGCAGCCAGCCACAGATACGCAGTATTTT | CASSLGQPATDTQYF
TRBJ2-1 | TRBV5-1 | - | few | TGCGCCAGCAGCCAAGACACCGCCGACCTCAGAGACAATGAGCAGTTCTTC | CASSQDTADLRDNEQFF
TRBJ1-5 | TRBV2 | - | many | TGTGCCAGCAGTGAACAAGGGTTCAATCAGCCCCAGCATTTT | CASSEQGFNQPQHF
TRBJ2-3 | TRBV20-1 | TRBD2 | many | TGCAGTGCTGGCGCAGCGGGGGGGCCAGATACGCAGTATTTT | CSAGAAGGPDTQYF